Listed below are T cell receptor beta chains from one sample, sequenced in a study of identical twins. TCRdb re-called the 5' RACE reads through MiXCR, storing one row per CDR3 protein. This sample has nearly 650,000 distinct CDR3 sequences; roughly 6.6% occur once, and the top ten carry 1.5% to 2%. The same sample was also used in a study of yellow fever vaccine responses in identical twins.

Sequenced sample: PBMCs. Every receptor here comes from a woman between 18 and 29 years old in good health. Each CDR3 is given with its conserved first and last residue. The order of the fields is D gene, clone size, V gene, J gene, CDR3 protein, CDR3 DNA. A D gene is named only where the DNA matches it firmly. Not all rows give a size; the values are once, few, many and, for expanded clones, a class.

.	few	TRBV27	TRBJ1-1	CASPKNTEAFF	TGTGCCAGTCCCAAGAACACTGAAGCTTTCTTT
TRBD1	many	TRBV24-1	TRBJ1-2	CATSVGTEKIYGYTF	TGTGCCACCAGTGTTGGGACAGAGAAGATCTATGGCTACACCTTC
.	many	TRBV5-1	TRBJ2-3	CASSLEPGPSTDTQYF	TGCGCCAGCAGCTTGGAACCGGGGCCTAGCACAGATACGCAGTATTTT
.	.	TRBV20-1	TRBJ2-5	CSARSPLETQYF	TGCAGTGCTAGATCGCCGTTGGAGACCCAGTACTTC
TRBD2	.	TRBV20-1	TRBJ2-3	CSALAGGPGTDTQYF	TGCAGTGCCCTAGCGGGAGGGCCGGGCACAGATACGCAGTATTTT
TRBD1	few	TRBV2	TRBJ1-1	CASSYRGLGAFF	TGTGCCAGCAGTTACAGGGGGCTTGGGGCTTTCTTT
TRBD2	.	TRBV12-3/TRBV12-4	TRBJ2-7	CASSLETSGSRYEQYF	TGTGCCAGCAGTTTAGAAACTAGCGGGAGCAGATACGAGCAGTACTTC
.	few	TRBV28	TRBJ2-2	CASFYPATGELFF	TGTGCCAGCTTTTATCCAGCCACCGGGGAGCTGTTTTTT
TRBD1	.	TRBV5-1	TRBJ2-7	CASSLAGGQGAGEQYF	TGCGCCAGCAGCTTGGCGGGCGGACAGGGGGCGGGCGAGCAGTACTTC
.	.	TRBV20-1	TRBJ2-7	CSARDIPLEQYF	TGCAGTGCTAGAGATATCCCCCTAGAGCAGTACTTC
.	few	TRBV6-5	TRBJ2-5	CASSYSQSQETQYF	TGTGCCAGCAGTTACTCGCAAAGCCAAGAGACCCAGTACTTC
.	.	TRBV20-1	TRBJ2-3	CSAERWRTERTDTQYF	TGCAGTGCAGAGCGGTGGCGGACCGAGCGCACAGATACGCAGTATTTT
.	many	TRBV15	TRBJ2-1	CATSRDLGRGGNEQFF	TGTGCCACCAGCAGAGATTTAGGCAGGGGAGGCAATGAGCAGTTCTTC
.	.	TRBV15	TRBJ1-1	CATSRASEAFF	TGTGCCACCAGCAGAGCCTCCGAGGCTTTCTTT
TRBD2	many	TRBV5-1	TRBJ2-1	CASSLGAGSYNEQFF	TGCGCCAGCAGCTTGGGAGCGGGATCGTACAATGAGCAGTTCTTC
.	many	TRBV29-1	TRBJ1-1	CSVSGVGASEAFF	TGCAGCGTCTCAGGGGTGGGAGCTAGTGAAGCTTTCTTT
.	.	TRBV3-1	TRBJ2-5	CATSQEMGSRETQYF	TGTGCCACCAGCCAAGAGATGGGATCTCGAGAGACCCAGTACTTC
.	many	TRBV15	TRBJ2-1	CATSLSGFNEQFF	TGTGCCACCAGTCTCTCAGGGTTCAATGAGCAGTTCTTC
.	many	TRBV6-4	TRBJ2-1	CASSEAGSSSYNEQFF	TGTGCCAGCAGTGAAGCAGGCTCTAGCTCCTACAATGAGCAGTTCTTC
.	few	TRBV20-1	TRBJ2-7	CSAGSTGEQYF	TGCAGTGCGGGATCAACGGGGGAGCAGTACTTC
.	many	TRBV10-3	TRBJ2-1	CAIQVVNEQFF	TGTGCCATCCAAGTAGTCAATGAGCAGTTCTTC
TRBD1	many	TRBV20-1	TRBJ1-2	CSARDRGNYGYTF	TGCAGTGCTAGGGACAGGGGGAACTATGGCTACACCTTC
TRBD1	many	TRBV7-6	TRBJ1-1	CASSLGTGGSGTEAFF	TGTGCCAGCAGCTTAGGGACAGGGGGCTCGGGCACTGAAGCTTTCTTT
.	few	TRBV4-1	TRBJ1-5	CASRDVLGAGQPQHF	TGCGCCAGCAGGGACGTGCTGGGGGCAGGGCAGCCCCAGCATTTT
TRBD1	many	TRBV7-6	TRBJ1-6	CASSATRGTNNSPLHF	TGTGCCAGCAGCGCAACCAGGGGGACCAATAATTCACCCCTCCACTTT
TRBD1	few	TRBV27	TRBJ1-1	CASTGQGHGEAFF	TGTGCCAGCACCGGACAGGGGCATGGTGAAGCTTTCTTT